The TCR beta chain under discussion was sequenced for a study of cytotoxic CD8 clonotypes in ibrutinib-treated CLL. Germline CDR1 is SGHTA and CDR2 is FQGNSA. This CDR3 region has 14 residues. The V and J ends lost 1 base and 3 bases respectively, with 9 bases between them. TCRdb keeps only in-frame clones here, not all; method: immunoSEQ multiplex PCR. This table has approximately 330,000 clones, about 80% appearing once. This receptor was obtained from a human donor with chronic lymphocytic leukemia. Sample: PBMCs, taken before ibrutinib treatment. V gene TRBV7-2 combines with J gene TRBJ1-2; a weak D match, TRBD1 (5 bases). CDR3 protein: CASSLGQTHYGYTF. In DNA form, the CDR3 reads TGTGCCAGCAGCTTAGGACAGACTCACTATGGCTACACCTTC.